Here is one T cell receptor beta chain with its context. This entry is derived from a study of siplizumab effects on memory and regulatory T cells. V gave up 4 bases and J gave up 6 bases, with 16 bases separating them. Per the germline V gene, CDR1 is SGHRS and CDR2 is YFSETQ. This CDR3 has 14 residues. This table comes from immunoSEQ multiplex PCR, and its TCRdb copy is limited to in-frame clones, with some not included. The table has more than 95,000 clones, nearly 95% seen once. This chain links TRBV5-1 with TRBJ2-5; TRBD2 is a possible D gene (6 bases). This sequence was found in a human donor in good health. The sample comprised Tregs sorted from blood. The chain's CDR3 is CASSPRVAGKTQYF. CDR3 DNA sequence: TGCGCCAGCAGCCCCCGGGTTGCGGGAAAGACCCAGTACTTC.